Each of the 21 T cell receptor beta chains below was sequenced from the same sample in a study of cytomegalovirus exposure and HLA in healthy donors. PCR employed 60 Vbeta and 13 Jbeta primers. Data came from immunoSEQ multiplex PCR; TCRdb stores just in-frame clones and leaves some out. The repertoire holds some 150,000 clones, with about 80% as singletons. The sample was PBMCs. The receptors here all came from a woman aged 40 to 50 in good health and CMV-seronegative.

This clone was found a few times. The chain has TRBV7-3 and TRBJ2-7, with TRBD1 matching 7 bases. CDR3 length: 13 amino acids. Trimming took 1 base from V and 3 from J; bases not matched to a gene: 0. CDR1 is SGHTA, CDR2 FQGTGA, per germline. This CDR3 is CASSLNRGYEQYF. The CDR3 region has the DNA TGTGCCAGCAGCTTAAACAGGGGCTACGAGCAGTACTTC.

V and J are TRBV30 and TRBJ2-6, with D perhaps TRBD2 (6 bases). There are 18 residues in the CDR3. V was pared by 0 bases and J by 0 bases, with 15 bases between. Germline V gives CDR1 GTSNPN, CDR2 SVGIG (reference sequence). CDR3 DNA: TGTGCCTGGAGTGTACGGCTAGCGCTATTCTCTGGGGCCAACGTCCTGACTTTC. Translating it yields CAWSVRLALFSGANVLTF.

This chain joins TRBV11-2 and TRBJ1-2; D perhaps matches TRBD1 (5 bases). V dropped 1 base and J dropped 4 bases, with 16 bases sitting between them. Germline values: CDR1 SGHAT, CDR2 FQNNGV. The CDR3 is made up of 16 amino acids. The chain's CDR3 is CASSLVLRRGGYGYTF. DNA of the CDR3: TGTGCCAGCAGCTTAGTTCTCCGTAGGGGAGGCTATGGCTACACCTTC.

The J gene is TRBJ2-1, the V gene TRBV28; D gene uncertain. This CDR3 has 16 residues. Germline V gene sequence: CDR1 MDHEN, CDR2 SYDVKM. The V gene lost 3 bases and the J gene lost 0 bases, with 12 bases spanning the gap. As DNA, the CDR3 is TGTGCCAGCAGTTTCTTTGGCCCCAGCTCCTACAATGAGCAGTTCTTC. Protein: CASSFFGPSSYNEQFF.

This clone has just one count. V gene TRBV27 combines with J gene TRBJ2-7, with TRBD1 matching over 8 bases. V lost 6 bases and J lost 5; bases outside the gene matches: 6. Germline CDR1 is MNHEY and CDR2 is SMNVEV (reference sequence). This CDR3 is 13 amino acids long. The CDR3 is CASSRGPINEQYF. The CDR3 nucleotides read TGTGCCAGCAGCAGGGGGCCGATTAACGAGCAGTACTTC.

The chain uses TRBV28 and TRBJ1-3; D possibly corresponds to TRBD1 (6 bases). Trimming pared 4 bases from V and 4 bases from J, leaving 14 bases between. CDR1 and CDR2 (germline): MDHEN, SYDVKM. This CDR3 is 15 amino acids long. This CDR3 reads CASSSPTGYGNTIYF. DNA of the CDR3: TGTGCCAGCAGTTCCCCCACAGGGTACGGAAACACCATATATTTT.

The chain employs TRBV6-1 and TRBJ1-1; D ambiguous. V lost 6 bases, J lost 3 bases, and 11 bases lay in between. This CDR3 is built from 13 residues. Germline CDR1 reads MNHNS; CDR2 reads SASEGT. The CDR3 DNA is TGTGCCAGCAGGACTGACCGGGACACTGAAGCTTTCTTT. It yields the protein CASRTDRDTEAFF.

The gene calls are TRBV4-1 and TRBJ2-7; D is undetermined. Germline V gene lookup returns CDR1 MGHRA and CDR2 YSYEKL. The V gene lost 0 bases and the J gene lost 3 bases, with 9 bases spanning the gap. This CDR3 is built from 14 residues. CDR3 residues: CASSQEGRHYEQYF. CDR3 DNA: TGCGCCAGCAGCCAAGAGGGCAGACACTACGAGCAGTACTTC.

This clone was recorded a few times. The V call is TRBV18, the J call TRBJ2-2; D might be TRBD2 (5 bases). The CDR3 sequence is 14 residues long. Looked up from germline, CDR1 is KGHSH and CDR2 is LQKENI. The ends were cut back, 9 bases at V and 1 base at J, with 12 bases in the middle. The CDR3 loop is CASSGLLNTGELFF. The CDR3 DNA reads TGTGCCAGTTCTGGACTCCTGAACACCGGGGAGCTGTTTTTT.

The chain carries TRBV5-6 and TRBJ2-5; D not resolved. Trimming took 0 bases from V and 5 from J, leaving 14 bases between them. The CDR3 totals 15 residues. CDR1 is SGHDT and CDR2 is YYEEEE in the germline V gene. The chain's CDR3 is CASSLGAGVAETQYF. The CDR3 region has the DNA TGTGCCAGCAGCTTGGGTGCAGGCGTGGCGGAGACCCAGTACTTC.

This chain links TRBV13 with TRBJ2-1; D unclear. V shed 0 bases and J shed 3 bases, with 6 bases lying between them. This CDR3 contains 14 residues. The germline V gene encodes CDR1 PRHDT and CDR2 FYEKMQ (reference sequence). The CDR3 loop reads CASSLGADYNEQFF. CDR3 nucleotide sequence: TGTGCCAGCAGCTTAGGGGCAGACTACAATGAGCAGTTCTTC.

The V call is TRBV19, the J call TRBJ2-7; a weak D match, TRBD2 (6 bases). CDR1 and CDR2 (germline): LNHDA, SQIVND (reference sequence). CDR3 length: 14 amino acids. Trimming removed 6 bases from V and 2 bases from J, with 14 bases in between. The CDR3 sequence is CASRRTGGTYEQYF. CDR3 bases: TGTGCCAGTAGGAGGACGGGCGGGACCTACGAGCAGTACTTC.

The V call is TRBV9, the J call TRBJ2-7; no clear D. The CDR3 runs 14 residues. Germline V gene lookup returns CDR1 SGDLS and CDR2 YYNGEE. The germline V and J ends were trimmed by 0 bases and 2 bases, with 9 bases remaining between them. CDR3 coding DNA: TGTGCCAGCAGCGTAGAGACTTTTACCTACGAGCAGTACTTC. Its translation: CASSVETFTYEQYF.

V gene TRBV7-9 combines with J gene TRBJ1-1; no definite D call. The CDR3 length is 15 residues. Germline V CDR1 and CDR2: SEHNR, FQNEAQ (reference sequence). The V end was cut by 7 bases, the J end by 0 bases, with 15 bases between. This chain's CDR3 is CASTFVRAMNTEAFF. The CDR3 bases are TGTGCCAGCACCTTTGTTCGAGCCATGAACACTGAAGCTTTCTTT.

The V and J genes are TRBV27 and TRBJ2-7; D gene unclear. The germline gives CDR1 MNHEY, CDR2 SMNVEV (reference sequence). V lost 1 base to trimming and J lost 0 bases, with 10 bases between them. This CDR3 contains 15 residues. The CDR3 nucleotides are TGTGCCAGCAGTTTATTCACGGGTAGCTCCTACGAGCAGTACTTC. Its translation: CASSLFTGSSYEQYF.

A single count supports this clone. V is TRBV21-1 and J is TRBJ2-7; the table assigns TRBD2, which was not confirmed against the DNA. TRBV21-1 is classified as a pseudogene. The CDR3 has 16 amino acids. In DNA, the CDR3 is TGTGCCAGCAGCAATATCTCGGGATGGAAACTTTACGAGCAGTACTTC. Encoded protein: CASSNISGWKLYEQYF.

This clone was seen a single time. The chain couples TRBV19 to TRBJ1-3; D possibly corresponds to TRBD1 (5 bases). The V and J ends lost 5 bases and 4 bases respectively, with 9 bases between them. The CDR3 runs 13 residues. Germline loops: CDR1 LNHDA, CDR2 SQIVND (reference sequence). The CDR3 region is CASSQPGGNTIYF. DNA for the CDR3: TGTGCCAGTAGTCAGCCAGGGGGAAACACCATATATTTT.

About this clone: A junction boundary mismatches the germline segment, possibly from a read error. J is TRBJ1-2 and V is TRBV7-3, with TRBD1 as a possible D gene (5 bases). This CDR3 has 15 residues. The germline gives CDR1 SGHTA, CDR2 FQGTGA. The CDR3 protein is CASSLTGGGLGGYTF. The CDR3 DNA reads TGTGCCAGCAGCCTAACCGGGGGGGGTCTAGGTGGCTACACCTTC.

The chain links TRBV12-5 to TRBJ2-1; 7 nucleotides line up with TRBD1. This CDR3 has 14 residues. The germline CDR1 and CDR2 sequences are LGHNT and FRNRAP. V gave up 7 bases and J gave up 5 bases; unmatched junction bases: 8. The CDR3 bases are TGTGCTAGTGCCACAAGGACAGGTAACAATGAGCAGTTCTTC. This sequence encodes CASATRTGNNEQFF.

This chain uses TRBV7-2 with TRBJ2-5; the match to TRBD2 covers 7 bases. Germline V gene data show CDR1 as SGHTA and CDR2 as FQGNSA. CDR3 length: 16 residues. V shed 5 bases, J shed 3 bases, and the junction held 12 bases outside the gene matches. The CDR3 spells CASSRPFGRLEETQYF. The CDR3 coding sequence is TGTGCCAGCAGCCGGCCCTTCGGGAGGCTGGAAGAGACCCAGTACTTC.

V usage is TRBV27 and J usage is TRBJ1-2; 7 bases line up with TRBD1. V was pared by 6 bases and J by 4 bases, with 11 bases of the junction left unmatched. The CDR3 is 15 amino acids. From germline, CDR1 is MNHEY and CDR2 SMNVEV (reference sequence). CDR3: CASSLEGAGSYGYTF. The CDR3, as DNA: TGTGCCAGCAGCCTGGAGGGGGCCGGGAGCTATGGCTACACCTTC.